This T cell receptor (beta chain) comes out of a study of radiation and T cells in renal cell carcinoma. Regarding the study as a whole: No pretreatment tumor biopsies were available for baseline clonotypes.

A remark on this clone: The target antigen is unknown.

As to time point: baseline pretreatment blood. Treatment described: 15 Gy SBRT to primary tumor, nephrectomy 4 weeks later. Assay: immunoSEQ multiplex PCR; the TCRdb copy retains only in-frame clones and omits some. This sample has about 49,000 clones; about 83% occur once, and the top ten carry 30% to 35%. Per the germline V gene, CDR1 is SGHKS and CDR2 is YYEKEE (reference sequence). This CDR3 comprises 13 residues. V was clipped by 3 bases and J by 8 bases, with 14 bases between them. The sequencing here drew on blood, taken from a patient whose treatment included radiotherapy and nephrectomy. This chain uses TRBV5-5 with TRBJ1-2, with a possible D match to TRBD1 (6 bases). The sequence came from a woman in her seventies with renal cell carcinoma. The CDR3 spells CASSSGGPSGYTF. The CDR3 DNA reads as TGTGCCAGCAGCTCCGGGGGCCCCTCGGGCTACACCTTC.